This TCR beta chain emerged from a study of blood T cell repertoires in COVID-19. Study at large: The analysed material was cDNA or gDNA that came from T cells, B-cell-depleted T cells, or PBMCs.

TCRdb's copy holds only in-frame clones and misses some; the assay was immunoSEQ multiplex PCR. The top ten hold approximately 0.8% of the sample, which has some 200,000 clones, approximately 89% seen once. Those who participated ranged in age from roughly 18 to 89 years and resided in about two dozen US areas. Sample: PBMCs or T cells enriched from blood (not recorded which). The sequence was collected from a woman under 30 who had recovered from COVID-19.

The CDR3 nucleotides read TGCGCCAGCAGCCAGGGTAGCGGGAGGGCCACTAGGGATGAGCAGTTCTTC. Translation: CASSQGSGRATRDEQFF. The chain uses TRBV4-1 and TRBJ2-1, with 11 bases aligning to TRBD2. Trimming took 3 bases from V and 8 from J; bases not matched to a gene: 12. Per germline, CDR1 MGHRA and CDR2 YSYEKL. The CDR3 has 17 amino acids.